The 5 T cell receptor beta chains given below trace back to one sample, sequenced in a study of blood T cell repertoires in COVID-19. Only in-frame clones appear in the TCRdb table, and some are missing; sequencing was by immunoSEQ multiplex PCR. The sample records hundreds of thousands of clones, approximately 89% being singletons. Sequencing was performed on peripheral blood. The receptors here all came from a woman aged 70-85 years with COVID-19, enrolled during active disease.

This sequence joins TRBV4-1 and TRBJ2-7, with 12 bases matching TRBD1. J lost 5 bases, V lost 4 bases, and 3 bases had no gene match. This CDR3 has 14 residues. Germline V lookup: CDR1 MGHRA, CDR2 YSYEKL. The CDR3 DNA follows: TGCGCCAGCAGCCGGGGACAGGGGGCTCACGAGCAGTACTTC. This translates into CASSRGQGAHEQYF.

The V call is TRBV7-3, the J call TRBJ2-1; D gene uncertain. This CDR3 has 15 amino acids. CDR1 SGHTA and CDR2 FQGTGA come from the germline V gene. Deletions cut 2 bases from V and 0 bases from J, with 8 bases between. The CDR3 protein is CASSLDSSSYNEQFF. The CDR3 DNA reads TGTGCCAGCAGCTTAGACTCCAGCTCCTACAATGAGCAGTTCTTC.

The chain links TRBV6-5 to TRBJ2-3; 7 bases match TRBD2. This CDR3 has 15 residues. CDR1 is MNHEY, CDR2 SVGAGI, per germline. V was clipped by 5 bases and J by 2 bases; unmatched bases: 7. The CDR3 nucleotides read TGTGCCAGCAGTAGTCAGGGACTACACACAGATACGCAGTATTTT. Translation gives CASSSQGLHTDTQYF.

Of note for this clone: Other nucleotide sequences in the sample specify the same CDR3. The V and J genes are TRBV11-3 and TRBJ2-5; the D is unclear. From germline, CDR1 is SGHNT and CDR2 YENEEA. The germline V and J ends were trimmed by 1 base and 4 bases, with 4 bases remaining between them. The CDR3 length is 12 residues. The CDR3 loop reads CASSLAGETQYF. Written as DNA, the CDR3 is TGTGCCAGCAGCTTAGCAGGAGAGACCCAGTACTTC. Full variable domain (remainder filled in from reference TRBV11-3 and TRBJ2-5): EAGVVQSPRYKIIEKKQPVAFWCNPISGHNTLYWYLQNLGQGPELLIRYENEEAVDDSQLPKDRFSAERLKGVDSTLKIQPAELGDSAVYLCASSLAGETQYFGPGTRLLVL.

The chain combines TRBV19 with TRBJ1-4, with D unclear. The CDR3 consists of 14 residues. Trimming shortened V by 8 bases and J by 0 bases, and 10 bases separated the two germline ends. Per the germline V gene, CDR1 is LNHDA and CDR2 is SQIVND (reference sequence). CDR3 nucleotide sequence: TGTGCCAGTGCCGCCTTAGCAACTAATGAAAAACTGTTTTTT. It specifies CASAALATNEKLFF.